Shown below are 23 T cell receptor beta chains from a single sample sequenced in a study of siplizumab effects on memory and regulatory T cells. The data were produced by immunoSEQ multiplex PCR, yet TCRdb's version contains in-frame clones alone and is incomplete. This sample has some 100,000 clones, with 93% found just once. The source material was CD8+ T cells sorted from blood. The origin of the receptors is a human donor in good health.

V usage is TRBV14 and J usage is TRBJ1-1; D may be TRBD1 (6 bases). CDR1 and CDR2 (germline): SGHDN, FVKESK. V lost 0 bases to trimming and J lost 1 base, with 15 bases between them. The CDR3 consists of 17 residues. The CDR3: CASSQDLGHGGNTEAFF. As DNA, the CDR3 is TGTGCCAGCAGCCAAGATTTGGGACACGGAGGGAACACTGAAGCTTTCTTT. The entire variable domain, with the rest obtained from reference TRBV14 and TRBJ1-1, is as follows: EAGVTQFPSHSVIEKGQTVTLRCDPISGHDNLYWYRRVMGKEIKFLLHFVKESKQDESGMPNNRFLAERTGGTYSTLKVQPAELEDSGVYFCASSQDLGHGGNTEAFFGQGTRLTVV.

The genes are TRBV30 and TRBJ1-1; D unclear. CDR1 is GTSNPN and CDR2 is SVGIG in the germline V gene (reference sequence). Deletions cut 7 bases from V and 0 bases from J, with 15 bases between. This CDR3 contains 14 residues. CDR3 coding DNA: TGTGCCTTCTCTAACGGCGACTTGAACACTGAAGCTTTCTTT. Translating gives CAFSNGDLNTEAFF.

The CDR3 DNA reads as TGTGCCAGCAGCCAGGGGACGGCGAACACTGAAGCTTTCTTT. Residues: CASSQGTANTEAFF. The chain combines TRBV27 with TRBJ1-1; D might be TRBD1 (6 bases). V was shortened by 6 bases and J by 1 base, with 12 bases between the two germline ends. CDR3 length equals 14 residues. The germline V gene encodes CDR1 MNHEY and CDR2 SMNVEV (reference sequence).

The chain is built from TRBV27 and TRBJ2-1, with D possibly being TRBD1 or TRBD2 (5 bases each). Germline V gene data show CDR1 as MNHEY and CDR2 as SMNVEV (reference sequence). Trimming pared 3 bases from V and 4 bases from J, leaving 10 bases between. The CDR3 extends over 14 amino acids. The CDR3 bases are TGTGCCAGCAGTTTGGGGGAGAATTACAATGAGCAGTTCTTC. This encodes CASSLGENYNEQFF.

This clone occurred once. The chain has TRBV15 and TRBJ2-7, with D possibly being TRBD2 (6 bases). This CDR3 is built from 13 residues. From germline, CDR1 is LNHNV and CDR2 YYDKDF (reference sequence). V shed 11 bases and J shed 6 bases, with 20 bases lying between them. The CDR3 loop is CAVRAGYSTEQYF. Written as DNA, the CDR3 is TGTGCCGTTCGGGCGGGGTATTCAACCGAGCAGTACTTC.

The chain recombines TRBV4-3 with TRBJ1-2, with D unclear. Trimming removed 0 bases at V and 3 bases at J, with 20 bases between. The CDR3 is 18 residues long. Germline V gene data show CDR1 as LGHNA and CDR2 as YSLEER. The CDR3: CASSQDRGLRLPHYGYTF. The CDR3 DNA reads as TGCGCCAGCAGCCAAGATCGCGGACTCCGCTTGCCGCACTATGGCTACACCTTC.

V gene TRBV29-1 combines with J gene TRBJ2-7; D gene uncertain. In germline, CDR1 is SQVTM, CDR2 ANQGSEA. This CDR3 has 15 amino acids. Between the trimmed V and J ends, which lost 0 bases and 8 bases, there was a span of 20 bases. The CDR3 DNA reads as TGCAGCGTTGAAGAGAGGTCAGGAGTTCTACGGAAGCAGTACTTC. Amino acid sequence: CSVEERSGVLRKQYF.

This clone was observed a few times. The J gene is TRBJ1-2, the V gene TRBV5-1; 10 nucleotides agree with TRBD1. This CDR3 comprises 19 residues. From germline, CDR1 is SGHRS and CDR2 YFSETQ. The V gene end was trimmed by 0 bases and the J gene end by 4 bases; junction bases not matched to a gene: 15. DNA for the CDR3: TGCGCCAGCAGCTTGGCTCCGGCGGACAGGGGGGTTTTCGGCTATGGCTACACCTTC. Protein sequence: CASSLAPADRGVFGYGYTF.

This clone was seen a single time. The chain couples TRBV7-2 to TRBJ2-7; the D gene is possibly TRBD2 (7 bases). V was clipped by 3 bases and J by 4 bases, with 16 bases between them. In germline, CDR1 is SGHTA, CDR2 FQGNSA. The length of the CDR3 is 15 residues. The CDR3 here is CASSFGGGGIYEQYF. CDR3 bases: TGTGCCAGCAGCTTTGGGGGAGGGGGAATATACGAGCAGTACTTC.

V is TRBV11-2 and J is TRBJ1-5; D is uncertain. The CDR3 runs to 13 residues. CDR1 SGHAT and CDR2 FQNNGV come from the germline V gene. V was clipped by 5 bases and J by 7 bases, with 12 bases between them. The CDR3 here is CASSETAFQPQHF. CDR3 nucleotide sequence: TGTGCCAGCAGCGAGACGGCCTTCCAGCCCCAGCATTTT.

The chain carries TRBV7-9 and TRBJ1-3; the D is unclear. There are 16 residues in the CDR3. Germline loops: CDR1 SEHNR, CDR2 FQNEAQ (reference sequence). The ends were cut back, 5 bases at V and 2 bases at J, with 16 bases in the middle. CDR3 DNA: TGTGCCAGCAGCGACCCTCTGTGGGTAGCTGGAAACACCATATATTTT. This sequence encodes CASSDPLWVAGNTIYF.

CDR3 DNA sequence: TGCGCCAGCAGCGCCGGGACTGCAGGGTCCGAGACCCAGTACTTC. Residues: CASSAGTAGSETQYF. This chain uses TRBV5-1 with TRBJ2-5; D possibly corresponds to TRBD2 (6 bases). Germline values: CDR1 SGHRS, CDR2 YFSETQ. Trimming stripped 4 bases from V and 5 bases from J, with 18 bases between. The CDR3 has 15 amino acids.

This chain connects TRBV14 to TRBJ1-1; D remains unclear. Trimming pared 3 bases from V and 5 bases from J, leaving 10 bases between. CDR1 and CDR2 from the germline V gene are SGHDN and FVKESK. The CDR3 has 13 amino acids. The CDR3 protein is CASSHLAGTEAFF. CDR3 nucleotides: TGTGCCAGCAGCCATCTAGCGGGGACTGAAGCTTTCTTT.

The chain recombines TRBV7-2 with TRBJ2-7; no reliable D call. Germline V gene sequence: CDR1 SGHTA, CDR2 FQGNSA. CDR3 size: 15 residues. V was trimmed by 1 base and J by 0 bases, leaving 10 bases between them. DNA of the CDR3: TGTGCCAGCAGCTTAGGTGAGGATAGCTCCTACGAGCAGTACTTC. This encodes CASSLGEDSSYEQYF.

V usage is TRBV9 and J usage is TRBJ2-1; 13 bases align to TRBD2. CDR3 length equals 15 residues. The ends lost 6 bases at V and 5 bases at J; junction bases unmatched: 5. Germline V gene lookup returns CDR1 SGDLS and CDR2 YYNGEE. CDR3 coding DNA: TGTGCCAGCAACCCACTAGCGGGGGGGCACAATGAGCAGTTCTTC. It encodes CASNPLAGGHNEQFF. Using reference TRBV9 and TRBJ2-1 for the parts outside the CDR3, the full variable domain is DSGVTQTPKHLITATGQRVTLRCSPRSGDLSVYWYQQSLDQGLQFLIQYYNGEERAKGNILERFSAQQFPDLHSELNLSSLELGDSALYFCASNPLAGGHNEQFFGPGTRLTVL.

The chain is built from TRBV4-3 and TRBJ1-1, with no clear D. This CDR3 spans 15 amino acids. V lost 0 bases, J lost 4 bases, and 12 bases lay in between. In germline, CDR1 is LGHNA, CDR2 YSLEER. The CDR3 sequence is CASSQDQGLTTEAFF. CDR3 nucleotides: TGCGCCAGCAGCCAAGATCAAGGGTTGACCACTGAAGCTTTCTTT.

The chain couples TRBV9 to TRBJ2-3, with D possibly being TRBD1 or TRBD2 (6 bases each). Deletions cut 3 bases from V and 0 bases from J, with 11 bases between. The CDR3 extends over 15 amino acids. Germline assignment: CDR1 SGDLS and CDR2 YYNGEE. The CDR3 loop is CASSEGGASTDTQYF. The CDR3 DNA is TGTGCCAGCAGCGAGGGGGGTGCTAGCACAGATACGCAGTATTTT.

The chain combines TRBV7-8 with TRBJ2-1; 8 bases line up with TRBD1. This CDR3 is built from 18 residues. J gave up 0 bases and V 2 bases, and 9 bases lay outside the gene matches. Germline CDR1 SGHVS, CDR2 FQNEAQ. CDR3 sequence reads: CASSLPRTGIYSYNEQFF. The CDR3 DNA reads TGTGCCAGCAGCTTACCAAGGACAGGGATTTACTCCTACAATGAGCAGTTCTTC. The full variable domain, in which reference TRBV7-8 and TRBJ2-1 provide the parts outside the CDR3, is GAGVSQSPRYKVAKRGQDVALRCDPISGHVSLFWYQQALGQGPEFLTYFQNEAQLDKSGLPSDRFFAERPEGSVSTLKIQRTQQEDSAVYLCASSLPRTGIYSYNEQFFGPGTRLTVL.

V and J are TRBV4-3 and TRBJ2-7, with D perhaps matching TRBD1 (6 bases). The CDR3 contains 14 residues. Germline CDR1 LGHNA, CDR2 YSLEER. V dropped 4 bases and J dropped 3 bases, with 13 bases sitting between them. The CDR3 DNA follows: TGCGCCAGCAGCCGAGGGGACAACCACTACGAGCAGTACTTC. Translated: CASSRGDNHYEQYF.

J is TRBJ1-1 and V is TRBV6-6; D ambiguous. The germline V gene encodes CDR1 MNHNY and CDR2 SVGAGI (reference sequence). The CDR3 has 14 amino acids. V was pared by 6 bases and J by 0 bases, with 11 bases between. CDR3 in amino acids: CASRPNSLNTEAFF. The CDR3 bases are TGTGCCAGCAGACCGAACAGCTTGAACACTGAAGCTTTCTTT.

The rearrangement joins TRBV4-2 to TRBJ1-2, with a possible D match to TRBD1 (6 bases). The CDR3 has 15 residues. The V end was cut by 1 base, the J end by 7 bases, with 16 bases between. CDR1 LGHNA and CDR2 YNFKEQ come from the germline V gene. The CDR3 coding sequence is TGTGCCAGCAGCCAAGGAAGAGTGGGGGCGGTTGGCTACACCTTC. This translates into CASSQGRVGAVGYTF.

This chain uses TRBV19 with TRBJ1-1; D is unclear. V was pared by 7 bases and J by 4 bases, with 16 bases between. This CDR3 spans 14 amino acids. The germline V gene encodes CDR1 LNHDA and CDR2 SQIVND (reference sequence). CDR3 protein: CASTRLERGTEAFF. In DNA form, the CDR3 reads TGTGCCAGTACCCGATTGGAGAGAGGCACTGAAGCTTTCTTT.

This rearrangement joins TRBV13 to TRBJ2-1, with D maybe TRBD1 (6 bases). This CDR3 spans 19 amino acids. Germline V gene lookup returns CDR1 PRHDT and CDR2 FYEKMQ (reference sequence). Trimming stripped 0 bases from V and 5 bases from J, with 23 bases between. The CDR3 nucleotides read TGTGCCAGCAGCTTAGGAGGGGGACAACCCCCCGACCAAAACAATGAGCAGTTCTTC. Amino acid sequence: CASSLGGGQPPDQNNEQFF.